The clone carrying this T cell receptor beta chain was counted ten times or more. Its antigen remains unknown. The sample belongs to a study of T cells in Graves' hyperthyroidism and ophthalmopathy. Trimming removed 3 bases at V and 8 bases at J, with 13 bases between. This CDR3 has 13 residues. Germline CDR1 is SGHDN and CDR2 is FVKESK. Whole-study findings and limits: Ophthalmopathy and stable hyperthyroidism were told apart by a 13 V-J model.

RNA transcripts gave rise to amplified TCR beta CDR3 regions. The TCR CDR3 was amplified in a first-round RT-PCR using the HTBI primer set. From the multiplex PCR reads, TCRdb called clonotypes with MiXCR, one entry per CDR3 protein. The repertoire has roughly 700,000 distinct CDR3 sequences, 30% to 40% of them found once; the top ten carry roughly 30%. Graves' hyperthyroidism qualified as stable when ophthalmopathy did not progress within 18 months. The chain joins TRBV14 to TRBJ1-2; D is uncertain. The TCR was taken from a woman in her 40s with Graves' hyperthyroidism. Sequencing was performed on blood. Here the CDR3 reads CASSQAATGGYTF. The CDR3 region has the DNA TGTGCCAGCAGCCAGGCAGCCACGGGAGGCTACACCTTC.